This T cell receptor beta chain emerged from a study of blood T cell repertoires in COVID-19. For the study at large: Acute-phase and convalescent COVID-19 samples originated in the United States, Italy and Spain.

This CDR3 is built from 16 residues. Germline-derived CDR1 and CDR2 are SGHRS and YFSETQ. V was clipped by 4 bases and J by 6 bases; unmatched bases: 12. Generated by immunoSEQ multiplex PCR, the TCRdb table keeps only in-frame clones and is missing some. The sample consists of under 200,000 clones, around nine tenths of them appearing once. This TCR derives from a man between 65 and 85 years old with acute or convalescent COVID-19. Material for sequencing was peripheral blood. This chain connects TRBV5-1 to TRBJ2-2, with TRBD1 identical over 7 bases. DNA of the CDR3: TGCGCCAGCAGCAGGGACAGAGTGATGGTGGCCGGGGAGCTGTTTTTT. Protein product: CASSRDRVMVAGELFF.